The present T cell receptor beta chain was sequenced within a study of shared clonotypes between healthy human individuals. The assay was run at deep level. How the authors handled the data: For the immunoSEQ data, sequences were junction-only without quality scores, so filtering differed. Measured with immunoSEQ multiplex PCR; TCRdb has only the in-frame clones, and not every one. From that table come the V and J calls and clone size; the DNA was used to work out D and trimming. The data contain over a million clones, under 80% of them singletons. All donors were healthy HIV-negative adults lacking recent acute infections or vaccinations. As for this clone: Its antigen is still unknown.

The CDR3 spans 16 residues. Germline CDR1 KGHSH, CDR2 LQKENI. Trimming took 4 bases from V and 2 from J, leaving 18 bases between them. Points from the study as a whole: Researchers sampled blood only, noting tissue repertoires likely differ.

The chain joins TRBV18 to TRBJ2-7; tentatively, D is TRBD1 or TRBD2 (5 bases each). The source material was memory CD4+ T cells sorted from blood. The subset denotes: CD45RA-negative fraction. This receptor was obtained from a man aged 18 to 29 in good health. CDR3 DNA: TGTGCCAGCTCACAGGGGCTCGGGGACGGAGCCTACGAGCAGTACTTC. Its protein is CASSQGLGDGAYEQYF.